Shown below are 32 T cell receptor beta chains from a single sample sequenced in a study of blood T cell repertoires in COVID-19. Assay used: immunoSEQ multiplex PCR; TCRdb lists only in-frame clones, some missing. Of about 90,000 clones in the sample, roughly four fifths were seen once. The sample was peripheral blood. These receptors originate from a human donor in a cohort sampled during active COVID-19.

V and J are TRBV3-1 (or the pseudogene TRBV3-2) and TRBJ1-4; 8 bases are a match to TRBD1. Per the germline V gene, CDR1 is LGHDT and CDR2 is YNNKEL (reference sequence). This CDR3 region has 15 residues. V was pared by 6 bases and J by 8 bases, with 11 bases of the junction left unmatched. The CDR3 sequence is CASRPYRDRTEKLFF. CDR3 nucleotides: TGTGCCAGCAGACCTTACCGGGACAGGACGGAAAAACTGTTTTTT.

This sequence joins TRBV5-1 and TRBJ2-7; 11 bases map to TRBD1. Trimming removed 6 bases from V and 3 bases from J; junction bases left unmatched: 8. Germline V lookup: CDR1 SGHRS, CDR2 YFSETQ. The CDR3 is 15 amino acids. The CDR3, as DNA: TGCGCCAGCACCCGTGGGACAGGGGGGCGCTACGAGCAGTACTTC. Amino acid sequence: CASTRGTGGRYEQYF.

This sequence joins TRBV11-2 and TRBJ1-2; 10 bases line up with TRBD1. This CDR3 has 14 residues. The germline gives CDR1 SGHAT, CDR2 FQNNGV. With 4 bases clipped from V and 6 bases from J, the junction kept 5 bases outside the gene matches. The CDR3 loop reads CASSYAGTGDGYTF. The DNA for the CDR3 is TGTGCCAGCAGCTACGCCGGGACAGGGGATGGCTACACCTTC.

The chain is built from TRBV19 and TRBJ2-1, with 10 positions matching TRBD2. CDR1 LNHDA and CDR2 SQIVND come from the germline V gene (reference sequence). V trimming: 9 bases; J trimming: 5 bases; junction bases outside the gene matches: 7. CDR3 length equals 14 residues. This CDR3 reads CASSTSGPNNEQFF. CDR3 DNA: TGTGCCAGCTCGACTAGCGGGCCTAACAATGAGCAGTTCTTC.

The sample holds one count of this clone. The chain's CDR3 is CASSPPGLGGARLETQYF. The CDR3 nucleotides are TGTGCCAGCAGCCCCCCCGGTTTGGGCGGGGCCCGGTTGGAGACCCAGTACTTC. The genes are TRBV5-4 and TRBJ2-5; the D gene is possibly TRBD2 (6 bases). Trimming shortened V by 4 bases and J by 5 bases, and 27 bases separated the two germline ends. The germline CDR1 and CDR2 sequences are SGHNT and YYREEE (reference sequence). The CDR3 contains 18 residues.

This rearrangement joins TRBV6-5 to TRBJ2-7, with 8 bases lining up with TRBD1. Germline V gene lookup returns CDR1 MNHEY and CDR2 SVGAGI. The CDR3 runs 15 residues. Germline trimming cut 6 bases from V and 0 bases from J; bases unmatched to any gene: 7. CDR3 DNA sequence: TGTGCCAGCAGGGCAGGGGGCGTCCTCTCCTACGAGCAGTACTTC. This codes for CASRAGGVLSYEQYF.

The chain joins TRBV7-3 to TRBJ2-1; 7 nucleotides align to TRBD1. The V and J ends lost 2 bases and 2 bases, in that order; junction bases with no gene match: 0. The CDR3 is made up of 14 amino acids. CDR1 is SGHTA, CDR2 FQGTGA, per germline. The CDR3 protein is CASSLGQAYNEQFF. DNA for the CDR3: TGTGCCAGCAGCTTAGGACAGGCCTACAATGAGCAGTTCTTC.

This chain joins TRBV24-1 and TRBJ2-7, with TRBD1 matching 8 bases. This CDR3 has 16 residues. The germline V gene has CDR1 KGHDR and CDR2 SFDVKD. J was trimmed by 2 bases and V by 0 bases; bases with no gene match: 5. In DNA, the CDR3 is TGTGCCACCAGTGATTTGCGGACAGGGCTTACCTACGAGCAGTACTTC. It specifies CATSDLRTGLTYEQYF.

The chain links TRBV7-2 to TRBJ1-5; possible D gene TRBD1, 5 bases. Trimming took 2 bases from V and 4 from J, leaving 9 bases between them. CDR3 length equals 14 residues. Germline V lookup: CDR1 SGHTA, CDR2 FQGNSA. The CDR3 sequence: CASSLFPGNQPQHF. The CDR3 DNA reads as TGTGCCAGCAGCTTATTTCCAGGGAATCAGCCCCAGCATTTT.

This clone was picked up a small number of times. The V call is TRBV18, the J call TRBJ2-7; TRBD1 matches 7 bases. Unmatched junction bases numbered 7, after V lost 4 bases and J lost 1 base. The germline CDR1 and CDR2 sequences are KGHSH and LQKENI. CDR3 length: 15 amino acids. CDR3 region: CASSRRQGLSYEQYF. CDR3 coding DNA: TGTGCCAGCTCACGCCGACAGGGATTATCCTACGAGCAGTACTTC.

The rearrangement joins TRBV10-3 to TRBJ2-3, with a tentative D call TRBD1 (5 bases). CDR1 and CDR2 from the germline V gene are ENHRY and SYGVKD. V gave up 8 bases and J gave up 0 bases, with 15 bases separating them. The CDR3 extends over 15 amino acids. CDR3 sequence reads: CAIRAGSSSTDTQYF. CDR3 nucleotides: TGTGCCATCCGGGCAGGGTCCTCTAGCACAGATACGCAGTATTTT.

CDR3 sequence: CASSLRGLGTEAFF. DNA of the CDR3: TGTGCCAGCAGCTTGCGAGGGTTGGGGACTGAAGCTTTCTTT. V is TRBV5-8 and J is TRBJ1-1; D gene ambiguous. The germline V gene has CDR1 SGHTS and CDR2 YDEGEE. V was shortened by 1 base and J by 5 bases, with 12 bases between the two germline ends. This CDR3 is 14 amino acids long.

The chain couples TRBV9 to TRBJ1-6, with D possibly being TRBD1 (5 bases). From germline, CDR1 is SGDLS and CDR2 YYNGEE. This CDR3 contains 16 residues. V lost 0 bases and J 5 bases, leaving 12 bases between the germline ends. The CDR3 reads CASSVEAGYDNSPLHF. The CDR3 bases are TGTGCCAGCAGCGTAGAGGCAGGGTACGATAATTCACCCCTCCACTTT.

This clone has a handful of counts. V gene TRBV4-3 combines with J gene TRBJ1-6; 10 bases align to TRBD1. Germline V gene sequence: CDR1 LGHNA, CDR2 YSLEER. The CDR3 runs 15 residues. The junction had 5 bases not matched to a gene; V was cut back by 1 base and J by 11 bases. This CDR3 reads CASSQAGTGAPPLHF. CDR3 bases: TGCGCCAGCAGCCAAGCCGGGACAGGGGCGCCACCCCTCCACTTT.

The J gene is TRBJ1-1, the V gene TRBV6-5, with D hard to call. Trimming removed 2 bases from V and 6 bases from J, with 10 bases in between. Germline CDR1 reads MNHEY; CDR2 reads SVGAGI. The CDR3 contains 13 residues. As DNA, the CDR3 is TGTGCCAGCAGTTACGAGGTGGGTTCTGAAGCTTTCTTT. Amino acid sequence: CASSYEVGSEAFF.

The V call is TRBV3-1 (or the pseudogene TRBV3-2), the J call TRBJ2-3; TRBD1 aligns across 9 bases. V dropped 1 base and J dropped 9; count of bases not matched to a gene: 20. CDR3 length: 19 amino acids. CDR1 and CDR2 (germline): LGHDT, YNNKEL (reference sequence). The CDR3 loop reads CASSQVGRADRGPRGTQYF. The CDR3 DNA reads TGTGCCAGCAGCCAAGTGGGCAGGGCGGACAGGGGCCCTCGTGGGACGCAGTATTTT.

The V and J genes are TRBV7-9 and TRBJ2-5; 13 nucleotides agree with TRBD2. Germline V gene lookup returns CDR1 SEHNR and CDR2 FQNEAQ (reference sequence). The CDR3 has 15 amino acids. Losses at the gene ends were 5 bases for V and 3 bases for J; bases not matched to a gene: 3. The CDR3 here is CASSRGLAGEETQYF. The CDR3 bases are TGTGCCAGCAGCCGAGGACTAGCGGGGGAAGAGACCCAGTACTTC.

The sample holds one count of this clone. This chain joins TRBV7-9 and TRBJ1-5; D remains unclear. This CDR3 spans 13 amino acids. The ends were cut back, 1 base at V and 9 bases at J, with 10 bases in the middle. Germline V gene lookup returns CDR1 SEHNR and CDR2 FQNEAQ (reference sequence). CDR3: CASSLGPLWPQHF. CDR3 coding DNA: TGTGCCAGCAGCTTAGGCCCCCTATGGCCCCAGCATTTT.

This clone has a single count. The V call is TRBV5-4, the J call TRBJ2-2; weak D call: TRBD1 (5 bases). Germline CDR1 reads SGHNT; CDR2 reads YYREEE (reference sequence). The CDR3 has 14 residues. V gave up 4 bases and J gave up 4 bases, with 11 bases separating them. DNA for the CDR3: TGTGCCAGCAGCGGATCTGGGGCCACCGGGGAGCTGTTTTTT. This sequence encodes CASSGSGATGELFF.

The J gene is TRBJ1-1, the V gene TRBV25-1; D ambiguous. With 1 base removed from V and 5 bases from J, the gap between germline ends came to 11 bases. The length of the CDR3 is 14 residues. The germline V gene has CDR1 MGHDK and CDR2 SYGVNS. CDR3 nucleotides: TGTGCCAGCAGTGAATCCGAGTCTTATACTGAAGCTTTCTTT. Translating it yields CASSESESYTEAFF.

This clone was observed once. The genes are TRBV7-9 and TRBJ2-3; 11 bases fit TRBD1. The CDR3 covers 16 residues. Unmatched junction bases numbered 8, after V lost 5 bases and J lost 4 bases. Germline CDR1 and CDR2: SEHNR and FQNEAQ (reference sequence). The CDR3 is CASSLRTGGFPDTQYF. In nucleotides, the CDR3 is TGTGCCAGCAGCCTCCGGACAGGGGGCTTTCCAGATACGCAGTATTTT.

The chain combines TRBV19 with TRBJ1-2; maybe TRBD1 (5 bases). The CDR3 sequence is 16 residues long. Germline V gene sequence: CDR1 LNHDA, CDR2 SQIVND (reference sequence). V was shortened by 3 bases and J by 4 bases, with 18 bases between the two germline ends. CDR3 coding DNA: TGTGCCAGTAGTATCCCTCACAGGCGGATTCCCTATGGCTACACCTTC. It yields the protein CASSIPHRRIPYGYTF.

V and J are TRBV18 and TRBJ2-4, with TRBD2 matching 8 bases. After removal of 3 bases from V and 6 bases from J, the junction contained 10 bases not matched to a gene. The CDR3 runs 16 residues. Germline assignment: CDR1 KGHSH and CDR2 LQKENI. The CDR3 sequence is CASSPTPAGAGNIQYF. The CDR3 nucleotides read TGTGCCAGCTCACCCACCCCAGCGGGGGCCGGAAACATTCAGTACTTC.

The V call is TRBV5-4, the J call TRBJ2-1; 10 nucleotides match TRBD2. This CDR3 region has 15 residues. Germline trimming cut 0 bases from V and 8 bases from J; bases unmatched to any gene: 5. CDR1 is SGHNT and CDR2 is YYREEE in the germline V gene (reference sequence). CDR3 DNA: TGTGCCAGCAGCTTGGCAGCGGGGGGGGCATATGAGCAGTTCTTC. Residues: CASSLAAGGAYEQFF.

The chain links TRBV9 to TRBJ1-6, with D possibly TRBD1 on 6 matching bases. The CDR3 sequence is 14 residues long. V shed 0 bases and J shed 13 bases, with 14 bases lying between them. In germline, CDR1 is SGDLS, CDR2 YYNGEE. The CDR3 DNA reads TGTGCCAGCAGCGTAGGGGTCGAGGGGGATCCCCTCCACTTT. Its translation: CASSVGVEGDPLHF.

This chain links TRBV27 with TRBJ1-6; 11 bases map to TRBD1. Germline-derived CDR1 and CDR2 are MNHEY and SMNVEV (reference sequence). Germline trimming cut 6 bases from V and 10 bases from J; bases unmatched to any gene: 8. The CDR3 runs 15 residues. Written as DNA, the CDR3 is TGTGCCAGCAGCTCCAGGACAGGGGGCGAATCACCCCTCCACTTT. It translates to CASSSRTGGESPLHF.

V usage is TRBV3-1 (or the pseudogene TRBV3-2) and J usage is TRBJ2-1; D may be TRBD2 (5 bases). Trimming stripped 1 base from V and 10 bases from J, with 11 bases between. Germline CDR1 LGHDT, CDR2 YNNKEL (reference sequence). The CDR3 is 13 residues long. CDR3 bases: TGTGCCAGCAGCCAAGTTCGGGGTGGGGAGCAGTTCTTC. It translates to CASSQVRGGEQFF.

This clone showed up just a few times. This sequence joins TRBV4-2 and TRBJ2-7, with D maybe TRBD2 (6 bases). CDR1 and CDR2 from the germline V gene are LGHNA and YNFKEQ. The CDR3 is 15 amino acids. Trimming removed 3 bases at V and 0 bases at J, with 12 bases between. The CDR3 coding sequence is TGTGCCAGCAGCCAGTCTTTGGGGGGCTCCTACGAGCAGTACTTC. Translation gives CASSQSLGGSYEQYF.

V usage is TRBV29-1 and J usage is TRBJ2-1; D is uncertain. Germline V gives CDR1 SQVTM, CDR2 ANQGSEA. Trimming pared 7 bases from V and 3 bases from J, leaving 13 bases between. This CDR3 has 13 residues. The CDR3 DNA follows: TGCAGCGCTCCCGGGTCCGACTACAATGAGCAGTTCTTC. Translating gives CSAPGSDYNEQFF.

J is TRBJ2-2 and V is TRBV7-3; 7 bases fit TRBD1. The germline V gene encodes CDR1 SGHTA and CDR2 FQGTGA. The CDR3 has 15 amino acids. The V gene end was trimmed by 6 bases and the J gene end by 2 bases; junction bases not matched to a gene: 6. The CDR3 reads CASRPAGGNTGELFF. The CDR3 DNA follows: TGTGCCAGCAGACCCGCAGGGGGAAACACCGGGGAGCTGTTTTTT.

The V and J genes are TRBV6-6 and TRBJ1-5, with D tentatively TRBD1 (5 bases). CDR3 length: 14 residues. Germline V gives CDR1 MNHNY, CDR2 SVGAGI (reference sequence). V was shortened by 6 bases and J by 5 bases, with 14 bases between the two germline ends. Written as DNA, the CDR3 is TGTGCCAGCAGCCCCCCGGCGGGGCATCAGCCCCAGCATTTT. It encodes CASSPPAGHQPQHF.

The chain uses TRBV18 and TRBJ2-7; 8 bases fit TRBD1. After removal of 3 bases from V and 3 bases from J, the junction contained 10 bases not matched to a gene. CDR1 and CDR2 (germline): KGHSH, LQKENI. This CDR3 region has 16 residues. This CDR3 is CASSPSPGQVNYEQYF. DNA for the CDR3: TGTGCCAGCTCACCTTCCCCGGGACAGGTGAACTACGAGCAGTACTTC.